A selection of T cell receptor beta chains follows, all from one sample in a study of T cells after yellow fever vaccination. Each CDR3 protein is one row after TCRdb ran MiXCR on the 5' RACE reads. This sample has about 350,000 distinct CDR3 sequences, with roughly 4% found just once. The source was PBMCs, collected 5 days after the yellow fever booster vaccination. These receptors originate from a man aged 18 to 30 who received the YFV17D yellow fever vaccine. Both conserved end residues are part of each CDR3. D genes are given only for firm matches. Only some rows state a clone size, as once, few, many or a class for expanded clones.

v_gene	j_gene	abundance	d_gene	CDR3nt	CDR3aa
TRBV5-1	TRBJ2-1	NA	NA	TGCGCCAGCAGGGAGGTCCCATCCTACAATGAGCAGTTCTTC	CASREVPSYNEQFF
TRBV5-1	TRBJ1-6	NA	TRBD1	TGCGCCAGCAGCGGACAGGGAAATAATTCACCCCTCCACTTT	CASSGQGNNSPLHF
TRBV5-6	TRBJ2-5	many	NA	TGTGCCAGCAGCTTTGGAATCCTCCAAGAGACCCAGTACTTC	CASSFGILQETQYF
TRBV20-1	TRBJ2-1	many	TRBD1	TGCAGTGTGGTGGACAGGGGGTCGTATGGCTCCTACAATGAGCAGTTCTTC	CSVVDRGSYGSYNEQFF
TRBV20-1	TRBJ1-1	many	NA	TGCAGTGCTAGAGAGGGGGGCACTGAAGCTTTCTTT	CSAREGGTEAFF
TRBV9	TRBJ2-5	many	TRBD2	TGTGCCAGCAGCGCCGGACTAGCGGGGGAGACCCAGTACTTC	CASSAGLAGETQYF
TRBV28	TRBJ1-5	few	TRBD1	TGTGCCAGCAGTTACCAGGGGGGAGGCAATCAGCCCCAGCATTTT	CASSYQGGGNQPQHF
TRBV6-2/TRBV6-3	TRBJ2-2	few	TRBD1	TGTGCCAGCAGACCTTCGAACAGGGGAAAGAACACCGGGGAGCTGTTTTTT	CASRPSNRGKNTGELFF
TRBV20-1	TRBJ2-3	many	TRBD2	TGCAGTGCCTTTGGACTAGCGGGGGACACAGATACGCAGTATTTT	CSAFGLAGDTDTQYF
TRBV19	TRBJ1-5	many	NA	TGTGCCAGTAGTATTGAATGGGGACAGCCCCAGCATTTT	CASSIEWGQPQHF
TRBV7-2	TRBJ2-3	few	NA	TGTGCCAGCAGCTTAGCGAGCCCAGATACGCAGTATTTT	CASSLASPDTQYF
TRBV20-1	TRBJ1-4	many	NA	TGCAGTGCTAGAGTGGGAGGTGAAAAACTGTTTTTT	CSARVGGEKLFF
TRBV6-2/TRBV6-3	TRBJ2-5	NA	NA	TGTGCCAGCAGCCCGGGTAATATAGGGACCCAGTACTTC	CASSPGNIGTQYF
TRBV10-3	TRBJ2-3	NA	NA	TGTGCCATCGCCCCCGGGGGTAGGGGAGCAACAGATACGCAGTATTTT	CAIAPGGRGATDTQYF
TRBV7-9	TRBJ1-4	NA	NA	TGTGCCAGCAGCTTCCTTCAGGGAACCGGTGAAAAACTGTTTTTT	CASSFLQGTGEKLFF
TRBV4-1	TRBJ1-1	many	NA	TGCGCCAGCAGCCATGGAGGGGGGGGCACTGAAGCTTTCTTT	CASSHGGGGTEAFF
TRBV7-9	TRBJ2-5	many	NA	TGTGCCGTTTCAGGGGATGAGACCCAGTACTTC	CAVSGDETQYF
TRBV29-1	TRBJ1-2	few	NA	TGCAGCGTTGAAATCCTGGCCTATTGGGATGGCTACACCTTC	CSVEILAYWDGYTF
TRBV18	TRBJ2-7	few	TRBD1	TGTGCCAGCTCACCCAGAACAACGGGACAGGGGGTAACCTACGAGCAGTACTTC	CASSPRTTGQGVTYEQYF
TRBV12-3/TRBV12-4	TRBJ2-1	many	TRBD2	TGTGCCAGCAGTTTAGTCCTAGCGGGGGGAAGGTACAATGAGCAGTTCTTC	CASSLVLAGGRYNEQFF
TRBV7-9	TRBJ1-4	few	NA	TGTGCCAGCAGACCAATACCGGGCCTCAGGCGTGAAAAACTGTTTTTT	CASRPIPGLRREKLFF
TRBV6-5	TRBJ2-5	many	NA	TGTGCCAGCAGTTACTCGGGGGGGCGAGAGACCCAGTACTTC	CASSYSGGRETQYF
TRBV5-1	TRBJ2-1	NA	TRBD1	TGCGCCAGCAGCCAAGGACAGGCCAATGAGCAGTTCTTC	CASSQGQANEQFF
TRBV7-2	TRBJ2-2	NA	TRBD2	TGTGCCAGCAGCTTACTTAGCGGGGGTCCAGCCGGGGAGCTGTTTTTT	CASSLLSGGPAGELFF
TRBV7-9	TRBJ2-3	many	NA	TGTGCCAGCAGCCTCAACGCCGGGGTCGCCCTCACAGATACGCAGTATTTT	CASSLNAGVALTDTQYF